What follows are 22 T cell receptor beta chains derived from one specimen sequenced in a study of cytomegalovirus exposure and HLA in healthy donors. The PCR made use of 60 Vbeta and 13 Jbeta primers. Data came from immunoSEQ multiplex PCR; TCRdb stores just in-frame clones and leaves some out. Here the sample spans some 97,000 clones, about four fifths being singletons. Material for sequencing was PBMCs. Source of these receptors: a female donor in good health and CMV-seropositive.

V and J are TRBV5-1 and TRBJ1-2; TRBD1 agrees at 9 bases. CDR1 is SGHRS and CDR2 is YFSETQ in the germline V gene. The trim removed 3 bases at V and 0 bases at J, leaving 6 bases unmatched. There are 16 residues in the CDR3. DNA of the CDR3: TGCGCCAGCAGCTCTACACAGGGGGCCGCTAACTATGGCTACACCTTC. As protein: CASSSTQGAANYGYTF.

This sequence joins TRBV21-1 and TRBJ1-4; the D call in the table, TRBD1, was not verified against the DNA. TRBV21-1 is a pseudogene segment. CDR3 size: 15 residues. CDR3 in DNA: TGTGCCAGCCGGGAGTCGGGACAGGAATTAGAAAAACTGTTTTTT. The encoded protein is CASRESGQELEKLFF.

This clone was picked up one time. This sequence joins TRBV7-2 and TRBJ1-1; possibly TRBD1 for D (5 bases). The CDR3 contains 13 residues. V was trimmed by 1 base and J by 5 bases, leaving 8 bases between them. Germline lookup yields CDR1 SGHTA and CDR2 FQGNSA. CDR3 coding DNA: TGTGCCAGCAGCTTAGACAGGACAACTGAAGCTTTCTTT. Translation gives CASSLDRTTEAFF.

This chain links TRBV19 with TRBJ2-1; weak D call: TRBD2 (6 bases). Germline-derived CDR1 and CDR2 are LNHDA and SQIVND (reference sequence). V was shortened by 7 bases and J by 2 bases, with 12 bases between the two germline ends. The CDR3 is 14 residues long. DNA of the CDR3: TGTGCCAGTAACCCCCGGACTACCTACAATGAGCAGTTCTTC. Translation: CASNPRTTYNEQFF.

This clone appeared a single time. The chain carries TRBV9 and TRBJ2-5, with TRBD2 matching over 15 bases. The J call may be mistaken, given a closer DNA end match to TRBJ2-7. The germline CDR1 and CDR2 sequences are SGDLS and YYNGEE. The CDR3 has 17 amino acids. CDR3 bases: TGTGCCAGCAGCATGAGGACTAGCGGGGGGGCCGAGGACGAGCAGTACTTC. This translates into CASSMRTSGGAEDEQYF.

The V and J genes are TRBV30 and TRBJ2-7; D perhaps matches TRBD1 (6 bases). Germline CDR1 and CDR2: GTSNPN and SVGIG (reference sequence). This CDR3 spans 14 amino acids. The V gene lost 0 bases and the J gene lost 3 bases, with 12 bases spanning the gap. The CDR3, as DNA: TGTGCCTGGAGTGTACGGAACAGGGACTACGAGCAGTACTTC. Translating it yields CAWSVRNRDYEQYF.

This clone has only a few counts. The rearrangement uses TRBV7-2 and TRBJ2-1; D gene unclear. The CDR3 sequence is 14 residues long. Germline CDR1 is SGHTA and CDR2 is FQGNSA. The V gene lost 4 bases and the J gene lost 3 bases, with 10 bases spanning the gap. The DNA of the CDR3 is TGTGCCAGCAGCTCAGATCCGGGCTACAATGAGCAGTTCTTC. It is translated as CASSSDPGYNEQFF.

This clone was detected a few times. The chain joins TRBV5-5 to TRBJ1-1; D not certain. The CDR3 runs 14 residues. V was trimmed by 4 bases and J by 4 bases, leaving 14 bases between them. Germline V lookup: CDR1 SGHKS, CDR2 YYEKEE (reference sequence). CDR3 bases: TGTGCCAGCAGCACCCCAGGCGTGGGCACTGAAGCTTTCTTT. It translates to CASSTPGVGTEAFF.

The chain employs TRBV19 and TRBJ1-3, with 7 bases lining up with TRBD1. The CDR3 is 15 residues long. V trimming: 10 bases; J trimming: 1 base; junction bases outside the gene matches: 10. Germline loops: CDR1 LNHDA, CDR2 SQIVND (reference sequence). The DNA for the CDR3 is TGTGCCACCACCTCGTCAGGGGGATCTGGAAACACCATATATTTT. Its translation: CATTSSGGSGNTIYF.

The chain has TRBV6-1 and TRBJ1-5; TRBD1 is a possible D gene (6 bases). The CDR3 consists of 13 residues. Germline V CDR1 and CDR2: MNHNS, SASEGT. The ends were cut back, 5 bases at V and 7 bases at J, with 12 bases in the middle. The CDR3 DNA reads as TGTGCCAGCAGTCCCACAGGGACCCAGCCCCAGCATTTT. Its protein product is CASSPTGTQPQHF.

This chain connects TRBV6-5 to TRBJ1-1; D is uncertain. Trimming cost V 0 bases and J 0 bases, with 8 bases left between them. The CDR3 has 15 residues. The germline V gene has CDR1 MNHEY and CDR2 SVGAGI. CDR3: CASSYSWELNTEAFF. The DNA of the CDR3 is TGTGCCAGCAGTTACTCTTGGGAGCTGAACACTGAAGCTTTCTTT.

The genes are TRBV21-1 and TRBJ1-5; whether TRBD1, the table's D call, matches the DNA was not checked. TRBV21-1 is reported as a pseudogene. The CDR3 covers 17 residues. For the CDR3, the DNA is TGTGCCAGCAGCACTAGTGGGACAGGGTCATCCGATCAGCCCCAGCATTTT. Protein: CASSTSGTGSSDQPQHF.

This clone was observed a handful of times. V is TRBV2 and J is TRBJ1-2; D might be TRBD1 (6 bases). This CDR3 comprises 14 residues. V dropped 4 bases and J dropped 4 bases, with 13 bases sitting between them. Per germline, CDR1 SNHLY and CDR2 FYNNEI. The CDR3 DNA reads TGTGCCAGCAGTGGATACTCAGGGGCCTATGGCTACACCTTC. This translates into CASSGYSGAYGYTF.

The gene calls are TRBV19 and TRBJ2-7, with TRBD2 matching over 8 bases. The ends lost 5 bases at V and 4 bases at J; junction bases unmatched: 13. The CDR3 consists of 16 residues. The V gene's germline CDR1 is LNHDA and CDR2 SQIVND (reference sequence). The CDR3 protein is CASSPPRRGGRYEQYF. The CDR3 DNA follows: TGTGCCAGTAGTCCCCCCCGCCGGGGGGGAAGGTACGAGCAGTACTTC. Full variable domain (rest looked up from reference TRBV19 and TRBJ2-7): DGGITQSPKYLFRKEGQNVTLSCEQNLNHDAMYWYRQDPGQGLRLIYYSQIVNDFQKGDIAEGYSVSREKKESFPLTVTSAQKNPTAFYLCASSPPRRGGRYEQYFGPGTRLTVT.

The chain is built from TRBV7-2 and TRBJ2-5; the D gene is possibly TRBD2 (7 bases). Deletions cut 2 bases from V and 5 bases from J, with 15 bases between. The germline V gene has CDR1 SGHTA and CDR2 FQGNSA. The CDR3 covers 15 residues. The CDR3 is CASSLRRGPEETQYF. The CDR3, as DNA: TGTGCCAGCAGCTTAAGGCGGGGGCCTGAGGAGACCCAGTACTTC.

Only a few counts were recorded for this clone. The chain couples TRBV5-1 to TRBJ1-2; TRBD1 agrees at 8 bases. After removal of 2 bases from V and 7 bases from J, the junction contained 4 bases not matched to a gene. From germline, CDR1 is SGHRS and CDR2 YFSETQ. The CDR3 sequence is 13 residues long. CDR3 in DNA: TGCGCCAGCAGCTTTGGACAGGGAGGTGGCTACACCTTC. Protein: CASSFGQGGGYTF.

The V call is TRBV5-5, the J call TRBJ1-4; 7 bases line up with TRBD1. Germline assignment: CDR1 SGHKS and CDR2 YYEKEE (reference sequence). The trim removed 3 bases at V and 5 bases at J, leaving 4 bases unmatched. This CDR3 spans 14 amino acids. DNA for the CDR3: TGTGCCAGCAGCTCTGGGACAGCGAATGAAAAACTGTTTTTT. It translates to CASSSGTANEKLFF.

The chain uses TRBV6-1 and TRBJ2-2, with TRBD2 matching 8 bases. The CDR3 has 13 residues. V lost 5 bases, J lost 5 bases, and 1 base stayed unmatched. Germline CDR1 and CDR2: MNHNS and SASEGT. In DNA form, the CDR3 reads TGTGCCAGCAGTCGGGGGGGAACCGGGGAGCTGTTTTTT. It yields the protein CASSRGGTGELFF.

This chain joins TRBV6-1 and TRBJ1-1; D call uncertain. With 6 bases removed from V and 5 bases from J, the gap between germline ends came to 16 bases. CDR1 is MNHNS, CDR2 SASEGT, per germline. The CDR3 loop spans 14 amino acids. The CDR3 sequence is CASSPVRRGTEAFF. CDR3 nucleotide sequence: TGTGCCAGCAGCCCGGTCCGAAGAGGGACTGAAGCTTTCTTT.

The chain has TRBV6-5 and TRBJ2-6; 8 bases map to TRBD1. After removal of 8 bases from V and 2 bases from J, the junction contained 5 bases not matched to a gene. The CDR3 is made up of 15 amino acids. CDR1 is MNHEY, CDR2 SVGAGI, per germline. The CDR3 protein is CASDSGGAGANVLTF. In DNA form, the CDR3 reads TGTGCCAGCGACTCAGGGGGCGCTGGGGCCAACGTCCTGACTTTC.

The chain couples TRBV30 to TRBJ1-4; D remains ambiguous. The V end lost 0 bases, the J end lost 10 bases, and 15 bases lay between the germline ends. The CDR3 totals 14 residues. Per germline, CDR1 GTSNPN and CDR2 SVGIG (reference sequence). This chain's CDR3 is CAWSVRGVVGKLFF. The CDR3 bases are TGTGCCTGGAGTGTACGGGGAGTCGTGGGAAAACTGTTTTTT.

The chain combines TRBV7-8 with TRBJ1-4; 7 positions agree with TRBD1. V trimming: 2 bases; J trimming: 0 bases; junction bases outside the gene matches: 3. Germline V gene data show CDR1 as SGHVS and CDR2 as FQNEAQ. The CDR3 spans 16 residues. As DNA, the CDR3 is TGTGCCAGCAGCTTACGAGGGACAGCAACTAATGAAAAACTGTTTTTT. This sequence encodes CASSLRGTATNEKLFF.